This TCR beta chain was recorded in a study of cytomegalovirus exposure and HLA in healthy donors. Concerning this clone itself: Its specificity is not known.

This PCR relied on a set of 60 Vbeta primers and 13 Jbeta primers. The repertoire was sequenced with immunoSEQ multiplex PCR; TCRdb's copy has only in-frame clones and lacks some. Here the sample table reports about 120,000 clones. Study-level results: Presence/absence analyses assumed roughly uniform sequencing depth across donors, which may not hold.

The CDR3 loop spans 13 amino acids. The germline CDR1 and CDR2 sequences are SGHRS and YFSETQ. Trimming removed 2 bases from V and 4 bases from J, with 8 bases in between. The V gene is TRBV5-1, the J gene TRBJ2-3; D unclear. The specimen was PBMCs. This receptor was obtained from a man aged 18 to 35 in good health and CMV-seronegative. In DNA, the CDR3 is TGCGCCAGCAGCTTCCGTCTTTCAGATACGCAGTATTTT. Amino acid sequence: CASSFRLSDTQYF.